The T cell receptor beta chain under discussion was sequenced for a study of CXCR3-negative and CXCR3-positive naive CD8 T cells (dated by TCRdb to between 2018 and 2020). Turning to the overall study: In total, some 130 million TRB reads were obtained, or roughly 1.5 +/- 0.3 million reads per library. Diversity and physicochemical repertoire analyses were performed on about 12 donors pooled from two independent experiments. TRBV-TRBJ cluster analysis included naive subsets from roughly 5 donors and memory cells from 3 donors. General findings and caveats noted by the study authors: TRBV-TRBJ usage was similar between naive CXCR3-negative and CXCR3-positive cells from the same donor, while memory cells showed distinct patterns. Because surface CD5, which is linked to self-reactivity in mice, was comparable between the naive subsets, TCR interaction strength was also inferred from TRB CDR3 physicochemical properties. Both naive subsets had comparably high repertoire diversity, while memory CD8+ T cells had much lower repertoire diversity. TRB CDR3s from CXCR3-positive naive cells showed higher hydrophobicity (lower Kidera factor 4), lower energy, and higher strength and volume indices than CXCR3-negative naive cells. Because CXCR3 expression was partially decreased after cryopreservation, freshly isolated PBMCs were used for most assays.

The CDR1 and CDR2 encoded by the germline V gene are MNHEY and SVGEGT. Including cysteine and phenylalanine, the CDR3 has 15 amino acids. There is no recorded DNA. For every CD8+ T cell subset, approximately 300,000 cells were flow-sorted straight into RLT lysis buffer, and each subset was sorted in triplicate. Naive CD8+ T cells were defined stringently as CD45RO-CCR7+CD27+CD95- to exclude memory contaminants. Peripheral blood mononuclear cells were isolated from buffy coats using standard density gradient centrifugation. Naive CXCR3-negative and CXCR3-positive CD8+ T cells were flow-sorted using a FACSAria III. Total RNA was extracted from sorted cells using an RNeasy Mini Kit. Comments on this clonotype: This clone's antigen is unknown.

The instrument was a NextSeq 550. The Human TCR Profiling Kit (MiLaboratory) was used to prepare UMI-labeled 5' RACE TRB cDNA libraries. The full amount of extracted RNA was used for cDNA synthesis, and the full amount of resulting cDNA was used for PCR amplification. Libraries were prepared in parallel using an identical number of PCR cycles. The study's own analysis went as follows. About 53,000 +/- 9,400 unique UMI-labeled TRB cDNA molecules per library were extracted with MIGEC and MiXCR, with at least two reads per UMI required. An average of roughly 40,000 +/- 10,000 functional in-frame TRB CDR3 nucleotide clonotypes without stop codons was found per library. After each sample was downsampled to 5000 UMI-labeled TRB molecules, VDJtools was used to calculate diversity metrics such as normalized Shannon-Wiener and Chao1. VDJtools was used to calculate clonotype-size-weighted physicochemical properties of the central five CDR3 residues, namely interaction energy, strength, volume and Kidera factor 4. TCRdb reprocessed the reads and provides one entry for every CDR3 protein sequence; no DNA is given. TCRdb's processing, not the authors', yielded these V and J calls. The sample has fewer than 80,000 distinct CDR3 sequences on record. Together, the top ten hold roughly 4.2% of the sample.

This sequence was found in a human donor in good health. Some clones in this sample may be carry-over from other donors' samples. The chain is encoded by TRBV6-2 or TRBV6-3 joined to TRBJ2-3; TCRdb gives TRBD2 as the D gene, but with no DNA this cannot be confirmed. Sequencing was performed on naive CXCR3- CD8+ T cells from blood. The intended sense of this specimen's cell subset or site label: CD45RO-CCR7+CD27+CD95- naive CD8+ T cells lacking CXCR3 (TNR3-). The encoded CDR3 is CATWEEGGLTDTQYF.